The clone carrying this TCR beta chain was detected a few times. The CDR3 runs to 15 residues. With V trimmed by 6 bases and J by 3 bases, 7 bases remained unmatched. Germline loops: CDR1 SEHNR, CDR2 FQNEAQ (reference sequence). This entry is derived from a study of T cells in Graves' hyperthyroidism and ophthalmopathy. RNA transcripts gave rise to amplified TCR beta CDR3 regions. Carried out on the TCR CDR3, a first-round RT-PCR used the HTBI primer set. In TCRdb, the multiplex PCR reads were re-called with MiXCR into one record per CDR3 protein. The data show about 270,000 distinct CDR3 sequences, 20% to 30% seen once. Progressors' blood was drawn at hyperthyroidism diagnosis, before ophthalmopathy symptoms.

The gene calls are TRBV7-9 and TRBJ1-5; 8 positions match TRBD1. Sequencing input: blood. This receptor was taken from a man aged 40-50 years with Graves' hyperthyroidism that later progressed to Graves' ophthalmopathy. Here the CDR3 DNA reads TGTGCCAGCAGTCAAGGACAGGGCTTCAATCAGCCCCAGCATTTT. This codes for CASSQGQGFNQPQHF.